This T cell receptor beta chain comes out of a study of blood T cell repertoires in COVID-19. About the study: Some COVID-19 samples were acute and others convalescent; all came from the United States, Italy and Spain. T cells, B-cell-depleted T cells, or PBMCs supplied cDNA or gDNA.

As processed by the authors: By means of reference gene primer amplification, nucleated cell counts were estimated. Only in-frame clones appear in the TCRdb table, and some are missing; sequencing was by immunoSEQ multiplex PCR. V, J and clone size were drawn from that table, and D and trimming were deduced from the DNA. The sample consists of hundreds of thousands of clones, around 90% of them appearing once. The receptor comes from a young man with active or convalescent COVID-19. Sequenced input: peripheral blood.

The CDR3 coding sequence is TGTGCCAGCAGTTACGGGACTTTAAATGAGCAGTTCTTC. Amino acid sequence: CASSYGTLNEQFF. The chain joins TRBV6-2 or TRBV6-3 to TRBJ2-1; maybe TRBD2 (6 bases). V was clipped by 2 bases and J by 7 bases, with 9 bases between them. CDR1 and CDR2 from the germline V gene are MNHEY and SVGEGT. The CDR3 runs 13 residues.